The clone carrying this TCR beta chain was counted many times. The sample is drawn from a study of T-cell reconstitution after alpha-beta-depleted transplantation in children. CDR1 and CDR2 from the germline V gene are KGHSH and LQKENI. J gave up 1 base and V 4 bases, and 7 bases lay outside the gene matches. The CDR3 totals 16 residues. TCRbeta library preparation incorporated unique molecular identifiers. TCRdb reprocessed the PCR reads with MiXCR, giving one entry per CDR3 protein. The repertoire holds about 480,000 distinct CDR3 sequences, with roughly an eighth as singletons. The TCR was taken from a human donor who donated a stem cell graft to a child with combined immunodeficiency. This specimen consisted of PBMCs from the stem cell graft donor, obtained from the stem cell graft. The chain combines TRBV18 with TRBJ2-7, with 10 bases matching TRBD1. The CDR3 sequence is CASSRNGGQGSYEQYF. The CDR3 region has the DNA TGTGCCAGCTCACGCAATGGGGGACAGGGGTCCTACGAGCAGTACTTC.